The TCR beta chain described here comes from a study of blood T cells in healthy people across ages. Study findings and constraints: More naive CD4+ cells and higher diversity were found in long-lived than in aged donors. Strong correlation existed between TCR beta diversity and naive T cell percentage. No one knew whether donors had CMV, which possibly confounded expanded clonotype changes.

In the case of this clonotype: Its cognate antigen is unknown.

Germline trimming cut 1 base from V and 4 bases from J; bases unmatched to any gene: 3. The CDR3 is 15 residues long. Germline CDR1 LGHDT, CDR2 YNNKEL (reference sequence). Primers used in a second PCR of roughly 6 to 11 cycles were a sample-barcoded 5' primer and a J-beta primer mix. Carrying 12 random nucleotides, a template-switch adaptor labeled each individual cDNA molecule. MiXCR was run by TCRdb on the 5' RACE reads, yielding one entry per CDR3 protein. The sample yields 920,000 or so distinct CDR3 sequences, roughly 45% seen once. Material for sequencing was blood. The source is an older woman in good health. The chain couples TRBV3-1 to TRBJ1-5; 8 bases are a match to TRBD1. As DNA, the CDR3 is TGTGCCAGCAGCCAAGGGGACAGGAGGAATCAGCCCCAGCATTTT. It yields the protein CASSQGDRRNQPQHF.